A single sample is the source of the 23 T cell receptor beta chains below, sequenced in a study of blood T cell repertoires in COVID-19. Using immunoSEQ multiplex PCR, the repertoire was profiled, and TCRdb retains in-frame clones only, with some absent. The sample contains around 150,000 clones, around 87% of which appear only once. Sequencing used peripheral blood. These receptors came from a man aged 18 to 30 with acute or convalescent COVID-19.

This clone has a single count. The chain has TRBV11-2 and TRBJ2-7; D is perhaps TRBD1 (5 bases). The length of the CDR3 is 12 residues. Germline values: CDR1 SGHAT, CDR2 FQNNGV. Trimming took 4 bases from V and 4 from J, leaving 8 bases between them. The CDR3 is CASSSAGYEQYF. CDR3 coding DNA: TGTGCCAGCAGCTCAGCAGGGTACGAGCAGTACTTC. Variable domain in full (rest from reference TRBV11-2 and TRBJ2-7): EAGVAQSPRYKIIEKRQSVAFWCNPISGHATLYWYQQILGQGPKLLIQFQNNGVVDDSQLPKDRFSAERLKGVDSTLKIQPAKLEDSAVYLCASSSAGYEQYFGPGTRLTVT.

The V gene is TRBV7-2, the J gene TRBJ1-4, with TRBD1 identical over 12 bases. Germline values: CDR1 SGHTA, CDR2 FQGNSA. CDR3 length: 16 amino acids. V lost 1 base, J lost 9 bases, and 6 bases stayed unmatched. CDR3 nucleotides: TGTGCCAGCAGCTTAGACCGGGACAGGGGGCCGCAAAAACTGTTTTTT. Encoded protein: CASSLDRDRGPQKLFF.

The V and J genes are TRBV5-1 and TRBJ1-2; possible D gene TRBD1, 5 bases. The CDR3 contains 14 residues. Trimming shortened V by 2 bases and J by 6 bases, and 14 bases separated the two germline ends. From germline, CDR1 is SGHRS and CDR2 YFSETQ. The CDR3 loop reads CASSFSRVGDGYTF. The CDR3 nucleotides read TGCGCCAGCAGCTTCTCCAGGGTGGGTGATGGCTACACCTTC.

The chain links TRBV7-8 to TRBJ2-5; tentatively, D is TRBD2 (6 bases). Germline V gene sequence: CDR1 SGHVS, CDR2 FQNEAQ. The CDR3 extends over 13 amino acids. The V end was cut by 2 bases, the J end by 4 bases, with 8 bases between. The CDR3 spells CASSLTSLETQYF. CDR3 in DNA: TGTGCCAGCAGCTTAACTAGCCTAGAGACCCAGTACTTC.

This sequence joins TRBV28 and TRBJ1-3; no definite D call. V lost 3 bases and J 0 bases, leaving 9 bases between the germline ends. This CDR3 region has 15 residues. The V gene's germline CDR1 is MDHEN and CDR2 SYDVKM. CDR3 sequence reads: CASSFFGLSGNTIYF. The CDR3 nucleotides read TGTGCCAGCAGTTTCTTTGGCCTCTCTGGAAACACCATATATTTT.

This sequence joins TRBV28 and TRBJ1-6; 7 positions match TRBD1. This CDR3 spans 15 amino acids. V lost 3 bases to trimming and J lost 9 bases; unmatched junction nucleotides: 8. Germline CDR1 is MDHEN and CDR2 is SYDVKM. The CDR3 DNA is TGTGCCAGCAGTTTTGCGGCACAGGGGCTTTCACCCCTCCACTTT. This translates into CASSFAAQGLSPLHF. Variable domain in full (rest from reference TRBV28 and TRBJ1-6): DVKVTQSSRYLVKRTGEKVFLECVQDMDHENMFWYRQDPGLGLRLIYFSYDVKMKEKGDIPEGYSVSREKKERFSLILESASTNQTSMYLCASSFAAQGLSPLHFGNGTRLTVT.

This clone was observed a few times. This rearrangement joins TRBV2 to TRBJ2-7; TRBD2 matches at 10 bases. The CDR3 runs to 16 residues. Unmatched junction bases numbered 14, after V lost 9 bases and J lost 3 bases. The V gene's germline CDR1 is SNHLY and CDR2 FYNNEI. CDR3 region: CARVLEGSGGYYEQYF. CDR3 sequence (DNA): TGTGCCAGGGTCCTCGAGGGTAGCGGGGGGTACTACGAGCAGTACTTC.

The chain links TRBV5-4 to TRBJ1-1; D gene ambiguous. The ends were cut back, 3 bases at V and 8 bases at J, with 11 bases in the middle. This CDR3 has 12 amino acids. The V gene's germline CDR1 is SGHNT and CDR2 YYREEE (reference sequence). The CDR3 spells CASSSTEREAFF. The CDR3 region has the DNA TGTGCCAGCAGCTCTACAGAAAGAGAAGCTTTCTTT.

The chain combines TRBV19 with TRBJ2-3, with 10 bases identical to TRBD2. CDR1 is LNHDA, CDR2 SQIVND, per germline (reference sequence). The CDR3 extends over 14 amino acids. V lost 4 bases, J lost 4 bases, and 2 bases stayed unmatched. The CDR3 here is CASSSSGGPDTQYF. CDR3 DNA: TGTGCCAGTAGTAGTAGCGGGGGGCCAGATACGCAGTATTTT.

The J gene is TRBJ2-5, the V gene TRBV25-1; 9 nucleotides align to TRBD1. V shed 6 bases, J shed 4 bases, and the junction held 12 bases outside the gene matches. CDR3 length equals 16 residues. Per germline, CDR1 MGHDK and CDR2 SYGVNS. This CDR3 is CASRKTGTGNSETQYF. The DNA for the CDR3 is TGTGCCAGCAGAAAGACCGGGACAGGGAATTCAGAGACCCAGTACTTC.

The rearrangement joins TRBV30 to TRBJ2-3; TRBD2 aligns across 7 bases. J was trimmed by 2 bases and V by 4 bases; bases with no gene match: 9. Germline loops: CDR1 GTSNPN, CDR2 SVGIG (reference sequence). CDR3 length equals 15 residues. The CDR3 loop is CAWTGGSGATDTQYF. CDR3 coding DNA: TGTGCCTGGACCGGGGGGAGCGGGGCCACAGATACGCAGTATTTT.

This chain connects TRBV5-5 to TRBJ2-5, with 7 bases aligning to TRBD1. This CDR3 has 14 amino acids. With 6 bases clipped from V and 2 bases from J, the junction kept 7 bases outside the gene matches. Per germline, CDR1 SGHKS and CDR2 YYEKEE (reference sequence). DNA of the CDR3: TGTGCCAGCAACTGGGGCAGGGGGCAAGAGACCCAGTACTTC. Encoded protein: CASNWGRGQETQYF.

V gene TRBV9 combines with J gene TRBJ1-3, with 10 nucleotides matching TRBD1. Germline CDR1 reads SGDLS; CDR2 reads YYNGEE. V lost 3 bases and J lost 0; bases outside the gene matches: 12. CDR3 size: 19 residues. CDR3 sequence: CASSARPGQGTYSGNTIYF. As DNA, the CDR3 is TGTGCCAGCAGCGCACGGCCGGGACAGGGGACTTACTCTGGAAACACCATATATTTT.

J is TRBJ1-3 and V is TRBV24-1, with D possibly being TRBD1 (6 bases). V lost 5 bases to trimming and J lost 2 bases, with 15 bases between them. Germline V gene lookup returns CDR1 KGHDR and CDR2 SFDVKD. The CDR3 has 16 amino acids. CDR3 in DNA: TGTGCCACCAGTGGAACAGGGATTGTAGCTGGAAACACCATATATTTT. Translating gives CATSGTGIVAGNTIYF.

The chain links TRBV5-6 to TRBJ1-1; TRBD1 aligns across 9 bases. The V and J ends lost 3 bases and 4 bases, in that order; junction bases with no gene match: 1. Germline CDR1 and CDR2: SGHDT and YYEEEE. The CDR3 spans 13 residues. CDR3 sequence: CASSSDRGTEAFF. The CDR3 DNA sequence: TGTGCCAGCAGCTCGGACAGGGGCACTGAAGCTTTCTTT.

The chain links TRBV7-9 to TRBJ1-4, with TRBD1 as a possible D gene (5 bases). V was pared by 2 bases and J by 4 bases, with 8 bases between. Per the germline V gene, CDR1 is SEHNR and CDR2 is FQNEAQ (reference sequence). The CDR3 totals 14 residues. The CDR3 bases are TGTGCCAGCAGCTTAACAGGTTATAATGAAAAACTGTTTTTT. The encoded protein is CASSLTGYNEKLFF.

The CDR3 sequence: CAWTVVGSSPLHF. The CDR3 nucleotides are TGTGCCTGGACCGTGGTGGGGAGTTCACCCCTCCACTTT. The rearrangement links TRBV30 to TRBJ1-6; no clear D gene. V lost 4 bases, J lost 9 bases, and 13 bases lay in between. The germline V gene has CDR1 GTSNPN and CDR2 SVGIG (reference sequence). The CDR3 contains 13 residues. Looking up the rest from reference TRBV30 and TRBJ1-6 gives the full variable domain: SQTIHQWPATLVQPVGSPLSLECTVEGTSNPNLYWYRQAAGRGLQLLFYSVGIGQISSEVPQNLSASRPQDRQFILSSKKLLLSDSGFYLCAWTVVGSSPLHFGNGTRLTVT.

The CDR3 loop reads CAWSLYGTDKNYGYTF. CDR3 nucleotide sequence: TGTGCCTGGAGTCTATATGGGACAGACAAAAACTATGGCTACACCTTC. The genes are TRBV30 and TRBJ1-2, with TRBD1 matching over 7 bases. This CDR3 has 16 residues. The V gene's germline CDR1 is GTSNPN and CDR2 SVGIG (reference sequence). V lost 2 bases and J lost 2; bases outside the gene matches: 11.

The chain recombines TRBV29-1 with TRBJ2-7; 9 nucleotides match TRBD1. The length of the CDR3 is 16 residues. CDR1 and CDR2 from the germline V gene are SQVTM and ANQGSEA. V lost 7 bases, J lost 3 bases, and 16 bases stayed unmatched. This chain's CDR3 is CSEGQGSPHYLYEQYV. For the CDR3, the DNA is TGCAGCGAGGGACAGGGTTCCCCTCACTACCTCTACGAGCAGTACGTC.

The gene calls are TRBV6-5 and TRBJ1-5; D is uncertain. CDR3 length: 14 residues. V shed 5 bases and J shed 0 bases, with 8 bases lying between them. Germline assignment: CDR1 MNHEY and CDR2 SVGAGI. CDR3 residues: CASSRGYSNQPQHF. The DNA for the CDR3 is TGTGCCAGCAGTCGGGGTTATAGCAATCAGCCCCAGCATTTT.

Concerning this clone: Other DNA sequences in this specimen translate into the identical CDR3. V gene TRBV27 combines with J gene TRBJ2-1, with TRBD2 matching 11 bases. This CDR3 has 15 amino acids. Trimming removed 2 bases from V and 4 bases from J; junction bases left unmatched: 1. Per germline, CDR1 MNHEY and CDR2 SMNVEV (reference sequence). The CDR3 bases are TGTGCCAGCAGTTTACTAGCGGGGGGTTACAATGAGCAGTTCTTC. Protein: CASSLLAGGYNEQFF.

The chain links TRBV9 to TRBJ2-1, with 8 positions matching TRBD2. The CDR3 is made up of 15 amino acids. V shed 0 bases, J shed 2 bases, and the junction held 1 base outside the gene matches. Germline V lookup: CDR1 SGDLS, CDR2 YYNGEE. This chain's CDR3 is CASSVAGGPYNEQFF. The CDR3 region has the DNA TGTGCCAGCAGCGTAGCGGGGGGGCCCTACAATGAGCAGTTCTTC. Full variable domain (rest looked up from reference TRBV9 and TRBJ2-1): DSGVTQTPKHLITATGQRVTLRCSPRSGDLSVYWYQQSLDQGLQFLIQYYNGEERAKGNILERFSAQQFPDLHSELNLSSLELGDSALYFCASSVAGGPYNEQFFGPGTRLTVL.

This clone was picked up one time. The rearrangement links TRBV24-1 to TRBJ1-1; TRBD1 matches at 7 bases. CDR1 is KGHDR, CDR2 SFDVKD, per germline. The CDR3 consists of 12 residues. J was trimmed by 3 bases and V by 10 bases; bases with no gene match: 4. CDR3 loop: CATADRDTEAFF. CDR3 DNA sequence: TGTGCCACAGCCGACAGGGACACTGAAGCTTTCTTT.